This T cell receptor beta chain emerged from a study of blood T cell repertoires in COVID-19. Study summary: Samples representing acute and convalescent COVID-19 were sourced from the United States, Italy and Spain. In each case, the material was cDNA or gDNA derived from T cells, B-cell-depleted T cells, or PBMCs.

The protocol was immunoSEQ multiplex PCR, while the TCRdb copy is restricted to in-frame clones and leaves out a portion. This table has about 480,000 clones, approximately 88% appearing once. Sequencing was performed on PBMCs or T cells enriched from blood (not recorded which). The TCR sequence derives from a woman in her forties who had recovered from COVID-19.

The CDR3 DNA is TGTGCTAGTGGTTCCGTACAACCGTACTATGGCTACACCTTC. Its translation is CASGSVQPYYGYTF. The chain uses TRBV12-5 and TRBJ1-2; no reliable D call. Germline V lookup: CDR1 LGHNT, CDR2 FRNRAP. The CDR3 is 14 amino acids. V was shortened by 4 bases and J by 3 bases, with 12 bases between the two germline ends.